These 4 T cell receptor beta chains were sequenced from one sample in a study of T cells in localized non-small cell lung cancer. The protocol was immunoSEQ multiplex PCR, while the TCRdb copy is restricted to in-frame clones and leaves out a portion. The sample carries around 50,000 clones, about nine tenths recorded once. Specimen: peripheral blood, collected before any cancer treatment. These receptors originate from a woman aged 35-75 years with stage I lung adenocarcinoma.

The chain combines TRBV7-2 with TRBJ2-3; 8 nucleotides line up with TRBD2. The ends lost 10 bases at V and 4 bases at J; junction bases unmatched: 13. Germline CDR1 SGHTA, CDR2 FQGNSA. This CDR3 is built from 15 residues. The CDR3 DNA follows: TGTGCCACCCTGAGCGGGGGCTATACCTCAGATACGCAGTATTTT. Protein: CATLSGGYTSDTQYF.

The chain joins TRBV28 to TRBJ1-3; 9 bases fit TRBD1. The CDR3 has 15 amino acids. With 3 bases clipped from V and 8 bases from J, the junction kept 8 bases outside the gene matches. CDR1 MDHEN and CDR2 SYDVKM come from the germline V gene. CDR3 DNA sequence: TGTGCCAGCAGTTTTTTAGACAGGGGGGTAGACACCATATATTTT. Translated: CASSFLDRGVDTIYF.

The chain couples TRBV2 to TRBJ1-5; the D gene is possibly TRBD1 (6 bases). The CDR3 is 15 amino acids. Trimming stripped 6 bases from V and 0 bases from J, with 12 bases between. Germline V lookup: CDR1 SNHLY, CDR2 FYNNEI. This CDR3 reads CASRGQTYSNQPQHF. CDR3 nucleotide sequence: TGTGCCAGCAGAGGACAGACTTATAGCAATCAGCCCCAGCATTTT.

The CDR3 DNA reads as TGTGCCAGCAGTCCCAACCGGGTGGGGGAGACCCAGTACTTC. Translation gives CASSPNRVGETQYF. The chain carries TRBV11-2 and TRBJ2-5, with D unclear. Trimming left V 6 bases short and J 5 bases short, with 16 bases between. This CDR3 region has 14 residues. CDR1 and CDR2 from the germline V gene are SGHAT and FQNNGV.